This T cell receptor beta chain is from a study of shared clonotypes between healthy human individuals. Findings and limits, study-wide: Rarefaction demonstrated incomplete sorted-subset sequencing despite large depth.

For every subset, genomic DNA was evenly distributed across several immunoSEQ plates. Assay used: immunoSEQ multiplex PCR; TCRdb lists only in-frame clones, some missing. The sample shows 2 million to 3 million clones, approximately 93% of them seen only once. CDR1 is SEHNR, CDR2 FQNEAQ, per germline (reference sequence). The CDR3 runs 16 residues. The germline V and J ends were trimmed by 1 base and 0 bases, with 10 bases remaining between them. In regard to this clone: Its antigen remains unidentified.

J is TRBJ2-1 and V is TRBV7-9, with D perhaps matching TRBD2 (6 bases). The clonotype originates from a man between 18 and 35 years old in good health. Some clones in this sample may be carry-over from other donors' samples. The sample taken for sequencing was naive CD4+ T cells from PBMCs. Described subset: CD45RA+ positively selected. The CDR3 sequence: CASSLVGGISYNEQFF. The CDR3 coding sequence is TGTGCCAGCAGCTTAGTAGGCGGGATCTCCTACAATGAGCAGTTCTTC.